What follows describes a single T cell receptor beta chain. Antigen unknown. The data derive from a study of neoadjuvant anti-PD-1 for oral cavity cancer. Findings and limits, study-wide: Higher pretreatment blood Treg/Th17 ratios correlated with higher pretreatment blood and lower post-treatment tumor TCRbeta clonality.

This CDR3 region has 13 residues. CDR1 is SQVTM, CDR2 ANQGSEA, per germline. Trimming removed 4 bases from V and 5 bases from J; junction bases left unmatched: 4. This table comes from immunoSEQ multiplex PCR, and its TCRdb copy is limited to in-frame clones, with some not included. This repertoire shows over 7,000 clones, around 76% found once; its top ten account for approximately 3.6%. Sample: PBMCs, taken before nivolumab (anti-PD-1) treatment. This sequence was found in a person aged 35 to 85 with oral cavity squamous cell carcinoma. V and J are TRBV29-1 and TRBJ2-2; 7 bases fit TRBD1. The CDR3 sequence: CSVGPQGTGELFF. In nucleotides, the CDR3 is TGCAGCGTTGGGCCACAGGGGACCGGGGAGCTGTTTTTT.